This TCR beta chain was documented in a study of CD8+ T cells in alopecia areata (dated by TCRdb to the late 2010s). Concerning the study at large: The treated patients took part in an open-label pilot trial in which moderate-to-severe alopecia areata was treated with oral tofacitinib at 5 to 10 mg twice daily. Patients stayed on tofacitinib for 6 to 18 months and then had 6 months of follow-up off drug so that delayed response and recurrence could be assessed. The study used high-throughput TCRbeta sequencing to examine T cell clonal expansion in alopecia areata, in both the C3H/HeJ mouse model and human patients. In humans, TCRbeta sequencing was performed on scalp tissue and on sorted CD4+ and CD8+ peripheral blood T cells from healthy controls and from patients with patchy or totalis/universalis alopecia areata. Tofacitinib-treated patients had biopsies at baseline and at 4 and 24 weeks of treatment, with a later scalp biopsy in several patients. Scalp clonality was compared across normal scalp (n=4), patchy alopecia areata scalp (n=8), and alopecia totalis/universalis scalp (n=8). The RNA source kit depended on sample type: the PAXgene miRNA kit for fixed scalp, the miRNeasy kit for PBMCs, and the RNeasy kit for mouse skin. TCRbeta CDR3 regions were amplified by immunoSEQ multiplex PCR using 35 Vbeta forward and 13 Jbeta reverse primers.

This clone was seen more than once but under ten times. This clone's antigen is unknown. Base qualities are not recorded, but no much larger clone differs from it by a single base. Library construction relied on the immunoSEQ multiplex PCR assay. For TCR sequencing, RNA was extracted from every sample and reverse transcribed into cDNA to serve as template. SuperScript III was used to make first-strand cDNA, primed with a 2:1 mix of oligo-dT and random hexamers. A synthetic immune receptor repertoire was used to measure amplification bias, and any remaining bias was corrected computationally. Per the authors' processing: After raw reads were preprocessed to remove errors, the CDR3 was defined following IMGT conventions as running from the conserved cysteine to phenylalanine. To get clonality, Shannon entropy was normalized by log2 of the number of productive unique TCRs and the result was subtracted from 1. Whether scalp clones were CD4 or CD8 was inferred by matching scalp TCRbeta sequences against CD4 and CD8 repertoires sorted from blood. Entries here come from immuneACCESS through TCRdb and include only in-frame sequences with V and J called. Some clones fail to appear in such tables; in the studies checked, an unresolved V gene covers under half of the shortfall, and the cause of the remainder is unknown. D and trimming were read from the DNA, whereas the V and J calls and clone size are those reported in that table. This sample gives 170,000 or so clones in total; 50% to 60% of them show up just once. In total, the top ten clones hold roughly 14% of the sample.

Beyond this particular receptor, the publication reports: Compared with mice, TCR sequences shared between patients were less clear, possibly partly because of HLA diversity across the patient population. Unlike mouse skin, which is dominated by gammadelta T cells, normal human skin has resident alphabeta T cells that are also sequenced, and this complicates analysis of the scalp TCR repertoire. Compared with normal scalp, lesional scalp, particularly in alopecia totalis/universalis, had higher clonality and more expanded CD8+ clones, which suggests antigenic drive.

The sample's time point, from its label and the paper: baseline before oral tofacitinib. Lesional scalp punch biopsies and peripheral blood were obtained from alopecia areata patients. PBMCs were isolated by density centrifugation and stained for CD3, CD4 and CD8, and CD4+ and CD8+ T cells were sorted on a FACSAria. The receptor was isolated from a human donor with alopecia areata. The source material was CD4+ T cells sorted from blood, sampled at week 0.

The DNA sequence is TGTGCCAGCAGTTCAATGCAGGGAGAGACCCAGTACTTC. Its translation reads: CASSSMQGETQYF. The receptor chain draws on TRBV6-1 and TRBJ2-5; D gene: possibly TRBD1, on 5 matching bases. The CDR3 runs 13 amino acids, cysteine and phenylalanine included. This entry keeps only the CDR3 DNA: 39 bases, framed from base 1. V is reduced by 5 bases and J by 4 bases, leaving a spacing of 11 bases between them. Based on the germline V gene, the CDR1 and CDR2 sequences are MNHNS and SASEGT.